What follows is one TCR beta chain and its context. Participant ages covered about 18 to 100 years across 24 US areas. Participants' own reports of clinical history determined their cohort assignment. This record comes from a study of blood T cell repertoires in COVID-19. Study as a whole: Specimens from acute and convalescent COVID-19 originated in the United States, Italy and Spain.

V lost 5 bases to trimming and J lost 3 bases, with 7 bases between them. This CDR3 comprises 12 residues. Germline V lookup: CDR1 MDHEN, CDR2 SYDVKM. Per the authors' pipeline: Nucleated cell number was recorded as an estimate derived from reference gene primer amplification. Data came from immunoSEQ multiplex PCR; TCRdb stores just in-frame clones and leaves some out. The DNA was the basis for D and trimming; V, J and clone size are from that table. Altogether about 200,000 clones are present, more than 70% being singletons, with the ten largest covering 5.6%. The origin of this receptor is a man aged 35 to 55 with acute COVID-19. The J gene is TRBJ1-1, the V gene TRBV28; D might be TRBD1 (5 bases). Input material: PBMCs or T cells enriched from blood (not recorded which). The CDR3 coding sequence is TGTGCCAGCAGTCCGGGGGACACTGAAGCTTTCTTT. It translates to CASSPGDTEAFF.